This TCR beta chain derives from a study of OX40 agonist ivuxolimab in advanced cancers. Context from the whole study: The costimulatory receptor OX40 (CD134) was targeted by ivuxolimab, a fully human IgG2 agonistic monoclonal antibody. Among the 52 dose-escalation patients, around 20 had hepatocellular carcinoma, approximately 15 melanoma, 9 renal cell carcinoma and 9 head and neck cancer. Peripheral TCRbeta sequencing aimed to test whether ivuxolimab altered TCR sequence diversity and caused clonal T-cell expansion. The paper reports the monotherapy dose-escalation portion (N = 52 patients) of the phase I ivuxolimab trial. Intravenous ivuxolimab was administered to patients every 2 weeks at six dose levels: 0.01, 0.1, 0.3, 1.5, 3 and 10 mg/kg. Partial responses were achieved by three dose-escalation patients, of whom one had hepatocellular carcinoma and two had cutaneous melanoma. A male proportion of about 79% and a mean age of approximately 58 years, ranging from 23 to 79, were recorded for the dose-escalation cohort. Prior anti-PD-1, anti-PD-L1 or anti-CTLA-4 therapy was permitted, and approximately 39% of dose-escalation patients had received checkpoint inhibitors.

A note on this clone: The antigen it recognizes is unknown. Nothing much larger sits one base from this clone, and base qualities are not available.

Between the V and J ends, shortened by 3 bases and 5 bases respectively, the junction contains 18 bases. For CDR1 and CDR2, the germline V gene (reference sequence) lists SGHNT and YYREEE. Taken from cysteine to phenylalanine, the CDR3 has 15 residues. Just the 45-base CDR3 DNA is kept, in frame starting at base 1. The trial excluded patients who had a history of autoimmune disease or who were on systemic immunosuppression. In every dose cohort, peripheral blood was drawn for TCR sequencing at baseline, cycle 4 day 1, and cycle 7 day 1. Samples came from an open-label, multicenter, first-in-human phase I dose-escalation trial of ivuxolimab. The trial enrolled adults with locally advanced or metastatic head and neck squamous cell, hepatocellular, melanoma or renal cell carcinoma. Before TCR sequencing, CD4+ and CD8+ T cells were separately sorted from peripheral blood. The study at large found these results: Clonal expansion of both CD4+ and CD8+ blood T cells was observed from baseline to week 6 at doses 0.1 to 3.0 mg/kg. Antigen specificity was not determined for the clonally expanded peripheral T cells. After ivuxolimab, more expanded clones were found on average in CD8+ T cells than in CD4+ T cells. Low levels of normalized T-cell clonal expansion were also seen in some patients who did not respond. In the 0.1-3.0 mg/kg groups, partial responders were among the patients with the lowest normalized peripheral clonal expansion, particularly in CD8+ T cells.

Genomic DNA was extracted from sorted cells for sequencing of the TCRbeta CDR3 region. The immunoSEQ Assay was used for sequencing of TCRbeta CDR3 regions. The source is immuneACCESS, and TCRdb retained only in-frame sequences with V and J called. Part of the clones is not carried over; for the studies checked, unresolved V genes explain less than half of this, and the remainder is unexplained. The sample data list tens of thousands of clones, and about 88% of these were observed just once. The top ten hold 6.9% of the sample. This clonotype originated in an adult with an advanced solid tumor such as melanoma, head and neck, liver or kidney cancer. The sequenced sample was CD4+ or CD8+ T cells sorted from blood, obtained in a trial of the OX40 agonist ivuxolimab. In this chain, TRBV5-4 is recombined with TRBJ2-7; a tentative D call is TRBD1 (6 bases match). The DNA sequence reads TGTGCCAGCAGCTCAACAGATACAGGGAGTCACGAGCAGTACTTC. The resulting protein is CASSSTDTGSHEQYF.